The 26 T cell receptor beta chains below were found in one sample sequenced in a study of blood T cells in healthy people across ages. A sample-barcoded 5' primer and a J-beta primer mix were used in a second PCR of about 6 to 12 cycles. TCRdb re-called the 5' RACE reads through MiXCR, storing one row per CDR3 protein. The table shows hundreds of thousands of distinct CDR3 sequences, with about 28% occurring only once. Sequences were obtained from blood. The receptors come from a woman older than 75 in good health.

This clonotype was observed a handful of times. The chain recombines TRBV25-1 with TRBJ1-6; D unclear. The CDR3 runs 11 residues. Trimming removed 4 bases from V and 18 bases from J, with 13 bases in between. Germline loops: CDR1 MGHDK, CDR2 SYGVNS. In nucleotides, the CDR3 is TGTGCCAGCAGTGCCCTTTCGGCCCCCCACTTT. It specifies CASSALSAPHF.

There are a few counts of this clonotype. The chain carries TRBV24-1 and TRBJ1-5; 9 positions match TRBD1. The length of the CDR3 is 14 residues. Germline V lookup: CDR1 KGHDR, CDR2 SFDVKD. With V trimmed by 6 bases and J by 4 bases, 3 bases remained unmatched. CDR3 nucleotide sequence: TGTGCCACCAGTAGGACAGGGGAGAATCAGCCCCAGCATTTT. Translated, it gives CATSRTGENQPQHF.

This clonotype was counted at least ten times. The rearrangement links TRBV27 to TRBJ2-6; D is uncertain. Trimming took off 7 bases at V and 3 bases at J, with 19 bases between the two ends. Germline V gives CDR1 MNHEY, CDR2 SMNVEV (reference sequence). The CDR3 consists of 17 residues. CDR3 sequence (DNA): TGTGCCAGCACTAGGGCTGCCAGTTCCTTTGGGGCCAACGTCCTGACTTTC. Translation: CASTRAASSFGANVLTF.

Of note for this clonotype: Being one base from a much bigger clone, this may be a read error. The gene calls are TRBV20-1 and TRBJ2-7; 9 nucleotides agree with TRBD2. The V segment lost 8 bases and the J segment 7 bases; nucleotides outside the gene matches: 15. The CDR3 is 14 residues long. Germline V gene sequence: CDR1 DFQATT, CDR2 SNEGSKA (reference sequence). CDR3 sequence reads: CSPQRAGGSNEQYF. In DNA, the CDR3 is TGCAGTCCACAGAGAGCGGGGGGTTCTAATGAGCAGTACTTC.

This clonotype appeared many times. The V gene is TRBV4-3, the J gene TRBJ2-1; tentatively, D is TRBD1 or TRBD2 (5 bases each). Germline CDR1 and CDR2: LGHNA and YSLEER. The ends were cut back, 0 bases at V and 5 bases at J, with 8 bases in the middle. The CDR3 covers 14 residues. The CDR3: CASSQDRGHNEQFF. CDR3 in DNA: TGCGCCAGCAGCCAAGATCGGGGCCACAATGAGCAGTTCTTC.

This clonotype has a handful of counts. This clone may be a read error of a much larger clone one base away. V gene TRBV12-3 or TRBV12-4 combines with J gene TRBJ2-3; no definite D call. This CDR3 spans 13 amino acids. Here the CDR3 DNA reads TGTGCCAGCAGATTAAAGGGAACAGATGCGCAGTATTTT. It translates to CASRLKGTDAQYF.

This chain connects TRBV12-3 or TRBV12-4 to TRBJ2-2, with TRBD1 matching over 8 bases. With V trimmed by 7 bases and J by 4 bases, 8 bases remained unmatched. The CDR3 is 15 amino acids. CDR3 sequence (DNA): TGTGCCAGCACCAAAGGACAGGGCAGCACCGGGGAGCTGTTTTTT. It translates to CASTKGQGSTGELFF.

This clonotype was found a few times. The chain has TRBV6-2 or TRBV6-3 and TRBJ1-2, with a weak D call TRBD1 (5 bases). Germline V gene sequence: CDR1 MNHEY, CDR2 SVGEGT. This CDR3 spans 13 amino acids. With 7 bases removed from V and 5 bases from J, the gap between germline ends came to 14 bases. The CDR3 region has the DNA TGTGCCAGCACTCCTGACGGGACGTATGGCTACACCTTC. Its translation is CASTPDGTYGYTF.

With regard to this clonotype: One end of the junction varies from germline; a read error may be responsible. This chain connects TRBV7-2 to TRBJ2-1, with D possibly matching TRBD1 (6 bases). The DNA matches TRBJ2-7 better at its end, which makes the J call doubtful. The CDR3 is 14 amino acids. Per the germline V gene, CDR1 is SGHTA and CDR2 is FQGNSA. CDR3 sequence (DNA): TGTGCCAGTAGCTCCCAGGGCAGGGGATCCGAGCAGTACTTC. This gives the protein CASSSQGRGSEQYF.

The V and J genes are TRBV24-1 and TRBJ2-5; unclear D gene. Trimming shortened V by 5 bases and J by 7 bases, and 13 bases separated the two germline ends. The germline CDR1 and CDR2 sequences are KGHDR and SFDVKD. This CDR3 is 13 amino acids long. The CDR3 region is CATSGARFGTQYF. CDR3 sequence (DNA): TGTGCCACCAGTGGAGCCAGGTTCGGGACCCAGTACTTC.

The chain joins TRBV11-2 to TRBJ1-2, with D possibly matching TRBD1 (5 bases). CDR1 SGHAT and CDR2 FQNNGV come from the germline V gene. Trimming pared 0 bases from V and 5 bases from J, leaving 13 bases between. This CDR3 contains 15 residues. CDR3 nucleotide sequence: TGTGCCAGCAGCTTAGAACCTCAAGGGGCATATGGCTACACCTTC. Translated, it gives CASSLEPQGAYGYTF.

CDR3 sequence: CASSLGLGTSGTNEQFF. The CDR3 coding sequence is TGTGCCAGCAGCTTAGGCCTGGGGACTAGCGGGACCAATGAGCAGTTCTTC. The V gene is TRBV13, the J gene TRBJ2-1, with 13 bases fitting TRBD2. Trimming removed 0 bases from V and 6 bases from J; junction bases left unmatched: 5. The CDR3 spans 17 residues. The germline V gene has CDR1 PRHDT and CDR2 FYEKMQ (reference sequence).

This clonotype was counted many times. J is TRBJ2-7 and V is TRBV7-6, with TRBD1 identical over 9 bases. The J segment lost 3 bases and the V segment lost 5 bases, leaving 5 bases of the junction unmatched. The germline V gene has CDR1 SGHVS and CDR2 FNYEAQ. CDR3 length: 14 residues. The CDR3 DNA reads as TGTGCCAGCAGCCCGGGACAGGGTTTCTACGAGCAGTACTTC. Its translation: CASSPGQGFYEQYF.

CDR3 protein: CASSPFSGGALTDTQYF. The DNA of the CDR3 is TGTGCCAGCAGCCCCTTTAGCGGGGGGGCACTTACAGATACGCAGTATTTT. This rearrangement joins TRBV7-8 to TRBJ2-3; 11 nucleotides agree with TRBD2. The CDR3 contains 17 residues. The germline V gene encodes CDR1 SGHVS and CDR2 FQNEAQ. V lost 5 bases to trimming and J lost 3 bases; unmatched junction nucleotides: 10.

The chain carries TRBV4-1 and TRBJ2-5; possibly TRBD2 for D (6 bases). The germline gives CDR1 MGHRA, CDR2 YSYEKL. Trimming left V 0 bases short and J 2 bases short, with 13 bases between. This CDR3 contains 16 residues. Here the CDR3 reads CASSQDPPSVQETQYF. CDR3 nucleotides: TGCGCCAGCAGCCAAGATCCTCCTAGCGTACAAGAGACCCAGTACTTC.

This clonotype was found many times. The chain is built from TRBV7-2 and TRBJ1-4, with 12 bases lining up with TRBD1. The V and J ends lost 5 bases and 3 bases, in that order; junction bases with no gene match: 7. Per germline, CDR1 SGHTA and CDR2 FQGNSA. This CDR3 spans 17 amino acids. The CDR3: CASSRGDRGLSNEKLFF. CDR3 nucleotides: TGTGCCAGCAGCCGTGGGGACAGGGGGCTCTCTAATGAAAAACTGTTTTTT. Filled out from reference TRBV7-2 and TRBJ1-4, the complete variable domain reads GAGVSQSPSNKVTEKGKDVELRCDPISGHTALYWYRQSLGQGLEFLIYFQGNSAPDKSGLPSDRFSAERTGGSVSTLTIQRTQQEDSAVYLCASSRGDRGLSNEKLFFGSGTQLSVL.

The chain joins TRBV11-2 to TRBJ2-4, with TRBD1 identical over 7 bases. CDR1 SGHAT and CDR2 FQNNGV come from the germline V gene. CDR3 length: 16 residues. Germline trimming cut 5 bases from V and 0 bases from J; bases unmatched to any gene: 7. CDR3: CASSNLRDRAKNIQYF. In nucleotides, the CDR3 is TGTGCCAGCAGCAACCTCCGGGACAGAGCCAAAAACATTCAGTACTTC.

Regarding this clonotype: A much larger clone differs from this one at a single base, so this may be a read error. The chain uses TRBV7-2 and TRBJ2-1, with no clear D. Germline loops: CDR1 SGHTA, CDR2 FQGNSA. The V end lost 0 bases, the J end lost 9 bases, and 9 bases lay between the germline ends. The CDR3 spans 13 residues. The CDR3 sequence is CASSLAQRGEQFF. DNA for the CDR3: TGTGCCAGCAGCTTAGCGCAAAGAGGTGAGCAGTTCTTC.

With respect to this clonotype: A read error may produce the germline difference seen at one junction end. The J gene is TRBJ2-7, the V gene TRBV27; 10 bases fit TRBD1. CDR1 and CDR2 (germline): MNHEY, SMNVEV (reference sequence). The CDR3 contains 14 residues. The CDR3 DNA reads TGTGCCGGCAGCTTCGGGACAGGGGACCACGGGCAGTACTTC. This encodes CAGSFGTGDHGQYF.

The sample holds many counts of this clonotype. The DNA of the CDR3 is TGCAGTGCCATTACAGGGGGTAACTATGGCTACACCTTC. As protein: CSAITGGNYGYTF. The J gene is TRBJ1-2, the V gene TRBV20-1, with TRBD1 identical over 8 bases. Germline V gene sequence: CDR1 DFQATT, CDR2 SNEGSKA (reference sequence). Losses at the gene ends were 6 bases for V and 1 base for J; bases not matched to a gene: 4. This CDR3 comprises 13 residues.

The CDR3 protein is CASSVRTPGTGELFF. The CDR3 DNA follows: TGTGCCAGCAGTGTACGGACCCCGGGCACCGGGGAGCTGTTTTTT. The V gene is TRBV2, the J gene TRBJ2-2; D not resolved. Between the trimmed V and J ends, which lost 4 bases and 4 bases, there was a span of 13 bases. Germline V CDR1 and CDR2: SNHLY, FYNNEI. The CDR3 is 15 residues long.

This clonotype was detected many times. The chain uses TRBV6-1 and TRBJ1-2, with TRBD1 identical over 9 bases. Losses at the gene ends were 6 bases for V and 8 bases for J; bases not matched to a gene: 10. CDR1 MNHNS and CDR2 SASEGT come from the germline V gene. The CDR3 totals 14 residues. The CDR3: CASRTGTGTGGYTF. Here the CDR3 DNA reads TGTGCCAGCAGGACCGGGACAGGGACGGGCGGCTACACCTTC.

This clonotype turned up a few times. V usage is TRBV4-3 and J usage is TRBJ2-2, with a weak D call TRBD1 (6 bases). Trimming cost V 3 bases and J 4 bases, with 15 bases left between them. This CDR3 comprises 16 residues. The germline CDR1 and CDR2 sequences are LGHNA and YSLEER. The CDR3 here is CASSQAPRGSTGELFF. In DNA, the CDR3 is TGCGCCAGCAGCCAGGCTCCCAGGGGAAGCACCGGGGAGCTGTTTTTT.

J is TRBJ2-3 and V is TRBV7-6, with D tentatively TRBD1 (5 bases). Germline loops: CDR1 SGHVS, CDR2 FNYEAQ. The germline V and J ends were trimmed by 4 bases and 5 bases, with 10 bases remaining between them. This CDR3 contains 13 residues. CDR3 nucleotides: TGTGCCAGCAGCTCAGGGCCCCAAGATACGCAGTATTTT. Translated: CASSSGPQDTQYF.

To note about this clonotype: A much larger clone lies a single base off, so this may be a read error. V and J are TRBV6-5 and TRBJ2-4, with 11 positions matching TRBD1. TRBJ2-5 matches the DNA end more closely, so the J call is doubtful. This CDR3 region has 18 residues. The germline gives CDR1 MNHEY, CDR2 SVGAGI. The CDR3 loop reads CASSYSPRPAGTGGTQYF. The CDR3 DNA follows: TGTGCCAGCAGTTACTCCCCTAGACCAGCGGGGACAGGGGGGACCCAGTACTTC.

A single count supports this clonotype. This chain links TRBV7-9 with TRBJ1-4, with D perhaps matching TRBD1 (6 bases). The CDR3 extends over 15 amino acids. The germline V gene encodes CDR1 SEHNR and CDR2 FQNEAQ (reference sequence). The V and J ends lost 6 bases and 5 bases respectively, with 16 bases between them. This CDR3 is CASSSPDGGNEKLFF. CDR3 coding DNA: TGTGCCAGCAGTTCTCCCGACGGGGGCAATGAAAAACTGTTTTTT.